This T cell receptor (beta chain) originates from a study of blood T cell repertoires in COVID-19. On the study more broadly: Material from acute and convalescent COVID-19 was sourced from the United States, Italy and Spain. Nucleic acid was either cDNA or gDNA, and it came from T cells, B-cell-depleted T cells, or PBMCs.

Sequencing used immunoSEQ multiplex PCR; TCRdb keeps in-frame clones, though not all of them. The data show about 190,000 clones, approximately 91% seen once. The specimen sequenced was peripheral blood. The receptor comes from a young man with acute or convalescent COVID-19.

For the CDR3, the DNA is TGTGCCAGCAGTTTCCCCAGGACAGCCGGCTACACCTTC. This encodes CASSFPRTAGYTF. The rearrangement links TRBV28 to TRBJ1-2; tentative D call: TRBD1 (6 bases). Per the germline V gene, CDR1 is MDHEN and CDR2 is SYDVKM. The V gene lost 3 bases and the J gene lost 8 bases, with 13 bases spanning the gap. The CDR3 has 13 residues.